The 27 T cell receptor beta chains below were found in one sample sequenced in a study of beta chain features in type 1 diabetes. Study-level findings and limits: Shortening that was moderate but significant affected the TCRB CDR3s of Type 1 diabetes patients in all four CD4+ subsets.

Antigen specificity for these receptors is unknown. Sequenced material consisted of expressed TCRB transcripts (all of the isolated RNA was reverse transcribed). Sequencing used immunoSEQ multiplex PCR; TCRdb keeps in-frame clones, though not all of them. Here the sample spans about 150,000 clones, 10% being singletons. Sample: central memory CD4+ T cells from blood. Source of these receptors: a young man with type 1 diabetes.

The CDR3 DNA sequence: TGTGCCAGCAGCTCCGGACTAGCGGGATACAATGAGCAGTTCTTC. As protein: CASSSGLAGYNEQFF. The chain joins TRBV11-2 to TRBJ2-1; TRBD2 matches 12 bases. The V gene's germline CDR1 is SGHAT and CDR2 FQNNGV. CDR3 length: 15 amino acids. Trimming took 4 bases from V and 4 from J; bases not matched to a gene: 2.

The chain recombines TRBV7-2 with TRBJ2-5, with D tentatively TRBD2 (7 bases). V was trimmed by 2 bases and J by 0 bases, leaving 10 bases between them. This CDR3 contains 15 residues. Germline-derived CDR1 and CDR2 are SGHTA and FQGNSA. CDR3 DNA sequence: TGTGCCAGCAGCTTAAACGGGGGGCACCAAGAGACCCAGTACTTC. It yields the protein CASSLNGGHQETQYF.

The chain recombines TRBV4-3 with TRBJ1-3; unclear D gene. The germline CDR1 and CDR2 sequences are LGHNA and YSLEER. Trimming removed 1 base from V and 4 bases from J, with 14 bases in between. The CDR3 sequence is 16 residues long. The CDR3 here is CASSQGAGYVGNTIYF. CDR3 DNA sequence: TGCGCCAGCAGCCAAGGGGCGGGGTATGTAGGAAACACCATATATTTT.

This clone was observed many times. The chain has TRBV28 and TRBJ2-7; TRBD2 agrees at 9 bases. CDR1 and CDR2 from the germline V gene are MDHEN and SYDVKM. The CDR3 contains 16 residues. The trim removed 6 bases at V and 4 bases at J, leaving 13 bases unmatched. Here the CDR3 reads CASRELAGPSGYEQYF. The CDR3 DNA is TGTGCCAGCAGGGAACTAGCGGGTCCCTCGGGGTACGAGCAGTACTTC.

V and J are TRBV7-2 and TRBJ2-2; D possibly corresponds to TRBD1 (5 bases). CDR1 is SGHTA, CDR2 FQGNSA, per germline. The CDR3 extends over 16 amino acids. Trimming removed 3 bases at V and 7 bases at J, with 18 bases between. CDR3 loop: CASSFRLPTGGGELFF. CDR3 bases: TGTGCCAGCAGCTTCCGCCTACCCACAGGCGGCGGGGAGCTGTTTTTT.

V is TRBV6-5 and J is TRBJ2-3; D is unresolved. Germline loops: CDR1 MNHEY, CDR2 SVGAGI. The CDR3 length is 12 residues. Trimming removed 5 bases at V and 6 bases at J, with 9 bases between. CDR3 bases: TGTGCCAGCAGTAAGTCGAGTGATACGCAGTATTTT. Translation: CASSKSSDTQYF.

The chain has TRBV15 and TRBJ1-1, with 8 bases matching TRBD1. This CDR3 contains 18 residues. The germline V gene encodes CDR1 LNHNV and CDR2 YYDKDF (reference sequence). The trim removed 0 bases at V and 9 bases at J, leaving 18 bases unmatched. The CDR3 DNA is TGTGCCACCAGCAGAGATTTGGACAGGGCCGACCGTGTTCCAAAAGCTTTCTTT. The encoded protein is CATSRDLDRADRVPKAFF.

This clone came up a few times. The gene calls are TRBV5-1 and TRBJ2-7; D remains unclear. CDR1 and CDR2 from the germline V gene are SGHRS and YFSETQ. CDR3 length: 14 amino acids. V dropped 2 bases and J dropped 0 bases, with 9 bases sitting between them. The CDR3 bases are TGCGCCAGCAGCTTTCACTCTGACTCCTACGAGCAGTACTTC. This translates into CASSFHSDSYEQYF.

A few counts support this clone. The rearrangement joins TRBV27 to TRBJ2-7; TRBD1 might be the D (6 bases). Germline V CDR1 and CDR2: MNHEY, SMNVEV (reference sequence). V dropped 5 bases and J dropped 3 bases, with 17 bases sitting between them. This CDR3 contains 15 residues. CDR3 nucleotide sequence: TGTGCCAGCAGTAACGCCGGGACACGGAGCTACGAGCAGTACTTC. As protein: CASSNAGTRSYEQYF.

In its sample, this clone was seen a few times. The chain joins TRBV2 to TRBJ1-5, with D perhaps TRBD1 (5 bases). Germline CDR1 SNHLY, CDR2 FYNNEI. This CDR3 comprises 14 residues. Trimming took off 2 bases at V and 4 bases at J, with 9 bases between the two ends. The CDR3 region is CASSEQGGNQPQHF. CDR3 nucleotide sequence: TGTGCCAGCAGTGAACAGGGAGGGAATCAGCCCCAGCATTTT.

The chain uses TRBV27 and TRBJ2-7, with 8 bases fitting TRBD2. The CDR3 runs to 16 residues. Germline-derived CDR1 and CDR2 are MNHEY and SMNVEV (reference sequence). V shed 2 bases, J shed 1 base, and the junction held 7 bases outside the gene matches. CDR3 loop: CASSLGKRERSYEQYF. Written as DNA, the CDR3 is TGTGCCAGCAGTTTAGGGAAGCGGGAGAGGTCCTACGAGCAGTACTTC.

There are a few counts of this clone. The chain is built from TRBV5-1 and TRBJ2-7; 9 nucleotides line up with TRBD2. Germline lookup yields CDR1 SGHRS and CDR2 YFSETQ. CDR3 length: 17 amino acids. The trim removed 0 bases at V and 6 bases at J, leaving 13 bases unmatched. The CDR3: CASSLGIAGTSLREQYF. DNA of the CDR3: TGCGCCAGCAGCTTGGGTATAGCCGGGACTAGCTTACGCGAGCAGTACTTC.

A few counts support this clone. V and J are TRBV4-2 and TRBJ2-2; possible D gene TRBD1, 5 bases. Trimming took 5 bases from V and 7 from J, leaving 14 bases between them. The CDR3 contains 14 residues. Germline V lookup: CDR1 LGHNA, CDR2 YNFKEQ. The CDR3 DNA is TGTGCCAGCAGCTTAGAAAGGGGTGGCGGGGAGCTGTTTTTT. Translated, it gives CASSLERGGGELFF.

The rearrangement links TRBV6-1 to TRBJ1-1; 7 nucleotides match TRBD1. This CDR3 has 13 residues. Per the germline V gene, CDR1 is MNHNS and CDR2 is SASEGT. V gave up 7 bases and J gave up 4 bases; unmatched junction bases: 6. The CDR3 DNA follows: TGTGCCAGCAACCAACAGGGGTCCACTGAAGCTTTCTTT. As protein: CASNQQGSTEAFF.

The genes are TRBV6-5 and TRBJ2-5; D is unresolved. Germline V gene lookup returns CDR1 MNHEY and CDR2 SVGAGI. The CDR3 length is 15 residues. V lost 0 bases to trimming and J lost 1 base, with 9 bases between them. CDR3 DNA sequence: TGTGCCAGCAGTTACTCGCCACAATTCCAAGAGACCCAGTACTTC. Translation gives CASSYSPQFQETQYF.

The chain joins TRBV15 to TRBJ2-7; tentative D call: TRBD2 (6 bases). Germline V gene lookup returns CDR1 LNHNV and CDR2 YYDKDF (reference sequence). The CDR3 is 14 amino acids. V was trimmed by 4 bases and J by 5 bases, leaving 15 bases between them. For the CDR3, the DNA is TGTGCCACCAGCACCCGGACTACGGGGGACGAGCAGTACTTC. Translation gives CATSTRTTGDEQYF.

The DNA of the CDR3 is TGTGCTAGTGGTATCACCGGGACAGAGAAGACGGGTGAGCAGTTCTTC. As protein: CASGITGTEKTGEQFF. The rearrangement joins TRBV12-5 to TRBJ2-1; 7 bases agree with TRBD1. CDR1 and CDR2 from the germline V gene are LGHNT and FRNRAP. V was clipped by 5 bases and J by 9 bases; unmatched bases: 16. The CDR3 covers 16 residues.

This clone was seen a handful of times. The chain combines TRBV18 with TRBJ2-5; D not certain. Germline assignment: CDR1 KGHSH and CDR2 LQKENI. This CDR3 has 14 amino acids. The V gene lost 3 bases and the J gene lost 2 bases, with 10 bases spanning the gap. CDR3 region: CASSPFDLQETQYF. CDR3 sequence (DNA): TGTGCCAGCTCACCCTTTGACTTACAAGAGACCCAGTACTTC.

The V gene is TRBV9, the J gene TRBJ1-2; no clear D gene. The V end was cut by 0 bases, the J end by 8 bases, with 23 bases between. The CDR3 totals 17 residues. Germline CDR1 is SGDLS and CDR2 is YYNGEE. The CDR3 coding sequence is TGTGCCAGCAGCGTAGATCAAGGGAGACGGCCCCGCGGGGGCTACACCTTC. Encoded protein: CASSVDQGRRPRGGYTF.

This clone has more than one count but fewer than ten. Here the CDR3 reads CASRSTAGGKQFF. The CDR3, as DNA: TGTGCCAGCAGATCGACAGCGGGCGGGAAGCAGTTCTTC. V gene TRBV2 combines with J gene TRBJ2-1; D perhaps matches TRBD2 (6 bases). V was trimmed by 6 bases and J by 11 bases, leaving 17 bases between them. CDR1 and CDR2 (germline): SNHLY, FYNNEI. CDR3 length: 13 amino acids.

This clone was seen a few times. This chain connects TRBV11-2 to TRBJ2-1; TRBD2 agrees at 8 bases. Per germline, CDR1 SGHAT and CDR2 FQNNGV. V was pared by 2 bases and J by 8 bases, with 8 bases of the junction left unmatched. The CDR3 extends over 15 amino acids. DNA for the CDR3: TGTGCCAGCAGCTTATCACCCGGGAGGGCCTATGAGCAGTTCTTC. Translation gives CASSLSPGRAYEQFF.

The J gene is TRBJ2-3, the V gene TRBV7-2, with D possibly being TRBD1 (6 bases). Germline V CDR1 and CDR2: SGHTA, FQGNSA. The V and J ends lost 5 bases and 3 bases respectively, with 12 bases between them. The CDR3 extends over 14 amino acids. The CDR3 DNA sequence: TGTGCCAGCAGCGTATCCACAGGGACAGATACGCAGTATTTT. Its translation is CASSVSTGTDTQYF. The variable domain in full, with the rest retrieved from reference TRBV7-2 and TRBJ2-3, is GAGVSQSPSNKVTEKGKDVELRCDPISGHTALYWYRQSLGQGLEFLIYFQGNSAPDKSGLPSDRFSAERTGGSVSTLTIQRTQQEDSAVYLCASSVSTGTDTQYFGPGTRLTVL.

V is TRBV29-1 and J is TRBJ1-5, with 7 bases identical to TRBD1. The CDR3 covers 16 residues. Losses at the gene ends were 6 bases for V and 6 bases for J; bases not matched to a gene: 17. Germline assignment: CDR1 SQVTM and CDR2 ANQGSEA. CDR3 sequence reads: CSVLLNSTGLGQPQHF. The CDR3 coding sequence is TGCAGCGTCCTCCTTAACTCGACAGGGCTGGGTCAGCCCCAGCATTTT.

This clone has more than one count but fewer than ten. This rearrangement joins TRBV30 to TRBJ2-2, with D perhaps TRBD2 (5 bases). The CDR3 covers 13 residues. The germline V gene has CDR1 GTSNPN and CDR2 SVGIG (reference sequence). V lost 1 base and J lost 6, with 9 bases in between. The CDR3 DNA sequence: TGTGCCTGGAGTGACGGAGGTGCCGGGGAGCTGTTTTTT. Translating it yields CAWSDGGAGELFF. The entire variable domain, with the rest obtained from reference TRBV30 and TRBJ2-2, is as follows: SQTIHQWPATLVQPVGSPLSLECTVEGTSNPNLYWYRQAAGRGLQLLFYSVGIGQISSEVPQNLSASRPQDRQFILSSKKLLLSDSGFYLCAWSDGGAGELFFGEGSRLTVL.

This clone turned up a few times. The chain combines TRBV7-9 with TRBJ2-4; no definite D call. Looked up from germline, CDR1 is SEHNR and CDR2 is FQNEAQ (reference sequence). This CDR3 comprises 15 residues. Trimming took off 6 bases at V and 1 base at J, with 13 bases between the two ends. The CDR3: CASSYPSGAKNIQYF. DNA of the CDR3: TGTGCCAGCAGTTACCCCTCCGGGGCCAAAAACATTCAGTACTTC.

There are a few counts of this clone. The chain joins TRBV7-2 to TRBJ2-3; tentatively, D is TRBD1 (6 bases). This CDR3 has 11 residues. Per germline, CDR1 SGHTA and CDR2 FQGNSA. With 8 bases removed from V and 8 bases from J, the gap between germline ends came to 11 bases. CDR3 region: CASGTLGTQYF. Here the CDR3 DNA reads TGTGCCAGCGGGACACTCGGTACGCAGTATTTT.

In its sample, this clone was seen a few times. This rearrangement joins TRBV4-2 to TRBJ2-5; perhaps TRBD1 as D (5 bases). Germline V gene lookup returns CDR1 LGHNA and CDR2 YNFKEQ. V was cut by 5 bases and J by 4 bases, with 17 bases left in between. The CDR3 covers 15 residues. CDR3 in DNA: TGTGCCAGCAGCTTGGAAGAGTTAAGGGGAGAGACCCAGTACTTC. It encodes CASSLEELRGETQYF.